This entry concerns a single T cell receptor beta chain. The data belong to a study of control samples from healthy donors and cancer patients. Clones were sequenced by immunoSEQ multiplex PCR, and TCRdb holds only the in-frame ones, with some missing. The sample lists 200,000 to 250,000 clones; about 93% were seen once. The CDR3 loop spans 14 amino acids. The germline V gene encodes CDR1 ENHRY and CDR2 SYGVKD. Trimming removed 0 bases from V and 2 bases from J, with 7 bases in between. This clonotype originated in a man in his fifties or sixties in good health. This chain links TRBV10-3 with TRBJ1-2, with TRBD1 as a possible D gene (5 bases). Sequencing was performed on blood. The CDR3 DNA is TGTGCCATCAGTGAGTCCAACAGGAACTATGGCTACACCTTC. Translation gives CAISESNRNYGYTF.